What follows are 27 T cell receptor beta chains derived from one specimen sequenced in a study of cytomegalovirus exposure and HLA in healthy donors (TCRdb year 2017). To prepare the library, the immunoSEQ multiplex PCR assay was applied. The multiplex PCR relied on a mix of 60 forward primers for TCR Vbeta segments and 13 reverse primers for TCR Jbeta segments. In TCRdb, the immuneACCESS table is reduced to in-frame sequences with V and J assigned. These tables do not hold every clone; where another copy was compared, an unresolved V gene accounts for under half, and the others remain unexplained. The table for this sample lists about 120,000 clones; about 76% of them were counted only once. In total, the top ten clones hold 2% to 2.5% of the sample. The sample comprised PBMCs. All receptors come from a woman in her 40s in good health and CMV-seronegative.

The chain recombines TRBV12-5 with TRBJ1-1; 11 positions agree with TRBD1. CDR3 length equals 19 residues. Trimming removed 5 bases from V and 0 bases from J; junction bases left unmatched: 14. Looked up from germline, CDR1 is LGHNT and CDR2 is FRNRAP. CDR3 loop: CASGPYHIRTGGVNTEAFF. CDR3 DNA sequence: TGTGCTAGTGGTCCCTACCACATACGGACAGGGGGCGTGAACACTGAAGCTTTCTTT.

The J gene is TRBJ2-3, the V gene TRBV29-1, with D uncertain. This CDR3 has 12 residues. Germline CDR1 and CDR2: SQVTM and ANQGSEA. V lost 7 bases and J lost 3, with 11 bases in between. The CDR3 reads CSGADGTDTQYF. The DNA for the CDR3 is TGCAGCGGGGCCGATGGGACAGATACGCAGTATTTT.

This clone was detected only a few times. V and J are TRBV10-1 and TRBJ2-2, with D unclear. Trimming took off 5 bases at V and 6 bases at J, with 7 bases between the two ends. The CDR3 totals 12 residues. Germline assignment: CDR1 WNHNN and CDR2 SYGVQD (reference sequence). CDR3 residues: CASSPGPGELFF. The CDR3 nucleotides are TGCGCCAGCAGTCCGGGTCCCGGGGAGCTGTTTTTT.

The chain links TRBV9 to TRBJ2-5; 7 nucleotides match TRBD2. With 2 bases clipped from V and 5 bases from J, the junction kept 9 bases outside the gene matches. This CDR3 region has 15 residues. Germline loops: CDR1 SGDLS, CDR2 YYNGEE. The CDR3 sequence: CASSVGIAGNETQYF. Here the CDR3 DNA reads TGTGCCAGCAGCGTGGGAATAGCGGGTAACGAGACCCAGTACTTC. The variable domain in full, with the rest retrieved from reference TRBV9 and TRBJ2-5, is DSGVTQTPKHLITATGQRVTLRCSPRSGDLSVYWYQQSLDQGLQFLIQYYNGEERAKGNILERFSAQQFPDLHSELNLSSLELGDSALYFCASSVGIAGNETQYFGPGTRLLVL.

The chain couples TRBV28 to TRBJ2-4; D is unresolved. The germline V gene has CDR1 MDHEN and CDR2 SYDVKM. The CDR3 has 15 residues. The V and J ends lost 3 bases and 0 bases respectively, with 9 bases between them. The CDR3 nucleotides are TGTGCCAGCAGTTTTGGGCAGCTAGCCAAAAACATTCAGTACTTC. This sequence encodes CASSFGQLAKNIQYF.

The CDR3 coding sequence is TGTGCCAGCAGCTTACTCGGAGGGCCTGGCTATGGCTACACCTTC. Translation: CASSLLGGPGYGYTF. The chain carries TRBV7-3 and TRBJ1-2; D unresolved. V lost 2 bases to trimming and J lost 4 bases, with 14 bases between them. The germline V gene has CDR1 SGHTA and CDR2 FQGTGA. The CDR3 runs 15 residues.

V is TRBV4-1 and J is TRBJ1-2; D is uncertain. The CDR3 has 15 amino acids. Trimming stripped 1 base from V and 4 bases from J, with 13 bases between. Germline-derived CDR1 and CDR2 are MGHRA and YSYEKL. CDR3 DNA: TGCGCCAGCAGCCAAGCCGACACCCCGCTCTATGGCTACACCTTC. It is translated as CASSQADTPLYGYTF.

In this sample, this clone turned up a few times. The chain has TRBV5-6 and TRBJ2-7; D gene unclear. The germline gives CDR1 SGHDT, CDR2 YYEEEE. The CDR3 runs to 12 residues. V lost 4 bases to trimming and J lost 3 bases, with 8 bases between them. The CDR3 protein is CASSLGYYEQYF. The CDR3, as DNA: TGTGCCAGCAGCCTGGGCTACTACGAGCAGTACTTC.

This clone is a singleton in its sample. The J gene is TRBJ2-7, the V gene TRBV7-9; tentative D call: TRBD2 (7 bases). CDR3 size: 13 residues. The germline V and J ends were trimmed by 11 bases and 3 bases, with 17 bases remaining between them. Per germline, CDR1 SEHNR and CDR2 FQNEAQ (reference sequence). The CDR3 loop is CALEGGGGYEQYF. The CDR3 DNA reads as TGTGCCCTTGAAGGGGGGGGTGGCTACGAGCAGTACTTC.

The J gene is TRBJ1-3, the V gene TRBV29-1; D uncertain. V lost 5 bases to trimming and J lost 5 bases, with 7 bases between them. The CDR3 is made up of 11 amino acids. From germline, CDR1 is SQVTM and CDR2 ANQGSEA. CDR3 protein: CSVRLRNTIYF. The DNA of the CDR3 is TGCAGCGTTCGGTTGAGAAACACCATATATTTT.

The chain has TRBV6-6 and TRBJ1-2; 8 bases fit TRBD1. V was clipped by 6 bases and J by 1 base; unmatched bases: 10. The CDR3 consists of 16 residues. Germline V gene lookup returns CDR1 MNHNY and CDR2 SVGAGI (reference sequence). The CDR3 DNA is TGTGCCAGCAGGGTTACAAGGGACAGGATTAACTATGGCTACACCTTC. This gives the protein CASRVTRDRINYGYTF.

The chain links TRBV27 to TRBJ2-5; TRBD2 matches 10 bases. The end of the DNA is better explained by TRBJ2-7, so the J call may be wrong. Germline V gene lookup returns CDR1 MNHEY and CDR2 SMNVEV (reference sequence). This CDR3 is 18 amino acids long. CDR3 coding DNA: TGTGCCAGCAGCCCCCTTTTTAGCGGGAGGAAAAGCTCCTACGAGCAGTACTTC. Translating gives CASSPLFSGRKSSYEQYF.

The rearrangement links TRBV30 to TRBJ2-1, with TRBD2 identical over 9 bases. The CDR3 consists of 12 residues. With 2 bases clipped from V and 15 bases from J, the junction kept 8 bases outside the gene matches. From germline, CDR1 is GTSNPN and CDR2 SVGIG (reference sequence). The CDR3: CAWSRRAGGRFF. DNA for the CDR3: TGTGCCTGGAGTAGGCGAGCGGGGGGACGGTTCTTC.

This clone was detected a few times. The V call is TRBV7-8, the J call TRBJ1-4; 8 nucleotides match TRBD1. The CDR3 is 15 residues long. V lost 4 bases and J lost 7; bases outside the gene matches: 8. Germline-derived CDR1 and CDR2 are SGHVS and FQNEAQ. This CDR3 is CASSSAGTGGEKLFF. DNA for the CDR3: TGTGCCAGCAGCTCCGCCGGGACAGGCGGTGAAAAACTGTTTTTT.

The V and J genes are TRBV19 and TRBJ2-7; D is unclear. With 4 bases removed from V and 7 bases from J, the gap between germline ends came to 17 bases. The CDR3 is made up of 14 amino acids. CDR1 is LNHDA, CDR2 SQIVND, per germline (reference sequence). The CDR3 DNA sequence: TGTGCCAGTAGTACCCAACAAAGCGCGAGGGAGCAGTACTTC. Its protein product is CASSTQQSAREQYF.

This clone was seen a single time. The CDR3 spells CAGDRMNTEAFF. CDR3 sequence (DNA): TGTGCCGGCGACAGGATGAACACTGAAGCTTTCTTT. V gene TRBV30 combines with J gene TRBJ1-1, with TRBD1 as a possible D gene (6 bases). The CDR3 loop spans 12 amino acids. Germline lookup yields CDR1 GTSNPN and CDR2 SVGIG (reference sequence). Trimming cost V 8 bases and J 0 bases, with 10 bases left between them.

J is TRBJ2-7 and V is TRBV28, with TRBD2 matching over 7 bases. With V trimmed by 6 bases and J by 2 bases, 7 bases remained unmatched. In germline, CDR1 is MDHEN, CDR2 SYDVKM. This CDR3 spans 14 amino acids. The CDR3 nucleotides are TGTGCCAGCAGCGGGACTAACCATGCCTACGAGCAGTACTTC. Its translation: CASSGTNHAYEQYF.

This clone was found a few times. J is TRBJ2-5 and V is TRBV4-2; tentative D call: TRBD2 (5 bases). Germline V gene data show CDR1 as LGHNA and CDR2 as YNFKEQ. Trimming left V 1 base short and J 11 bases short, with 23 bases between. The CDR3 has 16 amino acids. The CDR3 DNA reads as TGTGCCAGCAGCCAAGTCTTCTCCCAGCGAGTGTGGGAGCAGTACTTC. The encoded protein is CASSQVFSQRVWEQYF.

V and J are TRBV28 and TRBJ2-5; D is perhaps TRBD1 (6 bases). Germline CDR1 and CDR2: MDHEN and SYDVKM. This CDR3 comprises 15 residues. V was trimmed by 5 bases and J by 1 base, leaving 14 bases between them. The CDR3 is CASSGTGTTQETQYF. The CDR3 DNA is TGTGCCAGCAGTGGTACCGGGACAACCCAAGAGACCCAGTACTTC. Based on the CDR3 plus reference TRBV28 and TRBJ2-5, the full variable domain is DVKVTQSSRYLVKRTGEKVFLECVQDMDHENMFWYRQDPGLGLRLIYFSYDVKMKEKGDIPEGYSVSREKKERFSLILESASTNQTSMYLCASSGTGTTQETQYFGPGTRLLVL.

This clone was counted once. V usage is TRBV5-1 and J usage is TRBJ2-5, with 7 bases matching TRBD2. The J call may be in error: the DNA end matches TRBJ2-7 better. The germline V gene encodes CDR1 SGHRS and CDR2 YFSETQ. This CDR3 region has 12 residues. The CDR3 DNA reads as TGCGCCAGCAGCTCGGGAGGAGACGAGCAGTACTTC. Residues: CASSSGGDEQYF.

The CDR3 coding sequence is TGCGCCAGCAGCCCAGGGCATGGGGTAGATACGCAGTATTTT. Translating gives CASSPGHGVDTQYF. V gene TRBV5-1 combines with J gene TRBJ2-3, with D perhaps TRBD1 (5 bases). Germline CDR1 reads SGHRS; CDR2 reads YFSETQ. The CDR3 has 14 residues. V was cut by 4 bases and J by 5 bases, with 14 bases left in between.

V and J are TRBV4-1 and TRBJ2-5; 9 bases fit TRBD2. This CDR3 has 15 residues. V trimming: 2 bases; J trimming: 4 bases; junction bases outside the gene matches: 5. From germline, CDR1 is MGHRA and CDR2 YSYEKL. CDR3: CASSQRGGAGETQYF. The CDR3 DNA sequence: TGCGCCAGCAGCCAACGCGGGGGGGCCGGAGAGACCCAGTACTTC.

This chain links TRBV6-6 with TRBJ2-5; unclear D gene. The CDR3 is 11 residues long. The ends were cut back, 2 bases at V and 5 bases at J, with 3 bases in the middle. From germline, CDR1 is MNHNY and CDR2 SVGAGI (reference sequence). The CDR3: CASSYLETQYF. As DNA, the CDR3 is TGTGCCAGCAGTTACCTGGAGACCCAGTACTTC.

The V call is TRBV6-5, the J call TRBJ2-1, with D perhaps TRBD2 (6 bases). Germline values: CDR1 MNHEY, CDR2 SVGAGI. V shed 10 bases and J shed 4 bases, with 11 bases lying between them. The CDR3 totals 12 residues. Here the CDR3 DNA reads TGTGCCACCCTAGGGAGGTACAATGAGCAGTTCTTC. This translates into CATLGRYNEQFF.

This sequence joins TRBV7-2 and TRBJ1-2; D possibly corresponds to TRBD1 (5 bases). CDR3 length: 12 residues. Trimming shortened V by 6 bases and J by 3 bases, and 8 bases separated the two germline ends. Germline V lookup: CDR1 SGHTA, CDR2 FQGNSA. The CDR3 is CASRRGDYGYTF. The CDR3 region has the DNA TGTGCCAGCAGAAGGGGCGACTATGGCTACACCTTC.

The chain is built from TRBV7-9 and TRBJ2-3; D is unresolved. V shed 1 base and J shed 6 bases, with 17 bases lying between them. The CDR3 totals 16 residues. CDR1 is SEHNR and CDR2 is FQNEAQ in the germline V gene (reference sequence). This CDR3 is CASSLVGRLVRDTQYF. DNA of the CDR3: TGTGCCAGCAGCTTAGTCGGTCGACTGGTCCGCGATACGCAGTATTTT. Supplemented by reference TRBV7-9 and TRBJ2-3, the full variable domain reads DTGVSQNPRHKITKRGQNVTFRCDPISEHNRLYWYRQTLGQGPEFLTYFQNEAQLEKSRLLSDRFSAERPKGSFSTLEIQRTEQGDSAMYLCASSLVGRLVRDTQYFGPGTRLTVL.

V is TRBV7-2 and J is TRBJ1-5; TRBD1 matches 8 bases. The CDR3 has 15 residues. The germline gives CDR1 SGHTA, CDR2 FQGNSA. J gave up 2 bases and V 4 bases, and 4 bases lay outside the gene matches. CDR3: CASSSGGVGNQPQHF. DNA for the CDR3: TGTGCCAGCAGCTCAGGGGGCGTGGGCAATCAGCCCCAGCATTTT.